Presented here are 15 T cell receptor beta chains from one specimen sequenced in a study of blood T cell repertoires in COVID-19. Measured with immunoSEQ multiplex PCR; TCRdb has only the in-frame clones, and not every one. The profile shows 280,000 or so clones, around 86% of them singletons. Sequencing was performed on peripheral blood. The receptors stem from a human donor in a cohort sampled during active COVID-19.

V is TRBV5-1 and J is TRBJ2-3, with D maybe TRBD2 (6 bases). The germline V gene has CDR1 SGHRS and CDR2 YFSETQ. The germline V and J ends were trimmed by 0 bases and 4 bases, with 12 bases remaining between them. This CDR3 is built from 15 residues. The CDR3 sequence: CASSLAIREADTQYF. The CDR3 bases are TGCGCCAGCAGCTTGGCCATCAGGGAGGCAGATACGCAGTATTTT.

In its sample, this clone was seen a few times. This sequence joins TRBV7-3 and TRBJ2-2; 7 nucleotides agree with TRBD2. The J segment lost 6 bases and the V segment lost 4 bases, leaving 11 bases of the junction unmatched. The CDR3 has 16 amino acids. The germline V gene has CDR1 SGHTA and CDR2 FQGTGA. CDR3 bases: TGTGCCAGCAGCTCCCCGAGGACTAGTTCGGCCGGGGAGCTGTTTTTT. It yields the protein CASSSPRTSSAGELFF.

Only one count was recorded for this clone. The chain employs TRBV28 and TRBJ2-5, with 7 bases fitting TRBD2. With 3 bases clipped from V and 9 bases from J, the junction kept 7 bases outside the gene matches. This CDR3 comprises 13 residues. Germline loops: CDR1 MDHEN, CDR2 SYDVKM. In nucleotides, the CDR3 is TGTGCCAGCAGTTTTCCTAGCGGTAGGCCCCAGTACTTC. Its translation is CASSFPSGRPQYF.

The rearrangement joins TRBV5-7 to TRBJ2-5; D perhaps matches TRBD1 (6 bases). TRBV5-7 is an ORF for which the function is uncertain. The CDR3 contains 15 residues. V was trimmed by 0 bases and J by 5 bases, leaving 14 bases between them. CDR3 sequence reads: CASSLAQGHEETQYF. CDR3 nucleotide sequence: TGTGCCAGCAGCTTGGCGCAGGGGCACGAGGAGACCCAGTACTTC.

V gene TRBV2 combines with J gene TRBJ2-7; 9 nucleotides agree with TRBD1. CDR1 and CDR2 (germline): SNHLY, FYNNEI. V shed 4 bases and J 3 bases; nucleotides not matched to a gene: 4. The CDR3 consists of 14 residues. The CDR3 DNA sequence: TGTGCCAGCAGTGCTGGGACAGGGAACTACGAGCAGTACTTC. Residues: CASSAGTGNYEQYF.

This sequence joins TRBV6-4 and TRBJ1-6, with 10 positions matching TRBD1. CDR3 length: 15 amino acids. Germline loops: CDR1 MRHNA, CDR2 SNTAGT. With 6 bases clipped from V and 8 bases from J, the junction kept 7 bases outside the gene matches. The CDR3 nucleotides are TGTGCCAGCAGGAGGACAGGGGGAAGGGATTCACCCCTCCACTTT. This translates into CASRRTGGRDSPLHF.

The chain couples TRBV7-9 to TRBJ1-2, with D uncertain. This CDR3 contains 13 residues. Germline assignment: CDR1 SEHNR and CDR2 FQNEAQ (reference sequence). V was clipped by 0 bases and J by 8 bases, with 10 bases between them. CDR3 in amino acids: CASSLAVGWGYTF. The DNA for the CDR3 is TGTGCCAGCAGCTTAGCTGTTGGCTGGGGCTACACCTTC.

V gene TRBV7-3 combines with J gene TRBJ2-1, with 10 bases matching TRBD2. Germline loops: CDR1 SGHTA, CDR2 FQGTGA. This CDR3 region has 19 residues. Trimming at V came to 5 bases and at J to 7 bases, leaving 20 bases not matched to a gene. The DNA for the CDR3 is TGTGCCAGCAGCCCCCAACCGACTAGCGGGTATCTTTTGGCGAATGAGCAGTTCTTC. Its protein product is CASSPQPTSGYLLANEQFF. Combining the CDR3 with reference TRBV7-3 and TRBJ2-1 gives the whole variable domain GAGVSQTPSNKVTEKGKYVELRCDPISGHTALYWYRQSLGQGPEFLIYFQGTGAADDSGLPNDRFFAVRPEGSVSTLKIQRTERGDSAVYLCASSPQPTSGYLLANEQFFGPGTRLTVL.

This chain connects TRBV29-1 to TRBJ2-1, with 7 bases aligning to TRBD1. The CDR3 spans 12 residues. V dropped 4 bases and J dropped 9; count of bases not matched to a gene: 6. Germline CDR1 and CDR2: SQVTM and ANQGSEA. The CDR3 sequence: CSVVKGAGEQFF. The CDR3 DNA reads as TGCAGCGTTGTCAAGGGGGCAGGTGAGCAGTTCTTC.

This clone occurred once. The chain joins TRBV28 to TRBJ1-5; 7 bases are shared with TRBD1. Germline CDR1 MDHEN, CDR2 SYDVKM. There are 15 residues in the CDR3. Losses at the gene ends were 6 bases for V and 3 bases for J; bases not matched to a gene: 8. The CDR3 protein is CASRSPTGDNQPQHF. The CDR3 coding sequence is TGTGCCAGCAGATCTCCTACAGGGGACAATCAGCCCCAGCATTTT.

The chain employs TRBV19 and TRBJ2-1; TRBD2 aligns across 12 bases. This CDR3 is built from 16 residues. Germline CDR1 is LNHDA and CDR2 is SQIVND (reference sequence). Trimming took 4 bases from V and 7 from J; bases not matched to a gene: 8. The CDR3 coding sequence is TGTGCCAGTAGTAACTCCGGGACTAGCGGGCAAAATGAGCAGTTCTTC. Its protein product is CASSNSGTSGQNEQFF.

The chain carries TRBV11-3 and TRBJ2-1; 15 nucleotides line up with TRBD2. With 3 bases clipped from V and 5 bases from J, the junction kept 8 bases outside the gene matches. CDR3 size: 18 residues. Germline V gene data show CDR1 as SGHNT and CDR2 as YENEEA. The chain's CDR3 is CASSFSGTSGGTDNEQFF. The CDR3 nucleotides are TGTGCCAGCAGCTTTAGCGGGACTAGCGGGGGGACAGACAATGAGCAGTTCTTC.

The chain is built from TRBV9 and TRBJ1-3; no clear D gene. The ends were cut back, 0 bases at V and 0 bases at J, with 4 bases in the middle. The CDR3 is 14 amino acids. Germline values: CDR1 SGDLS, CDR2 YYNGEE. CDR3: CASSVEPSGNTIYF. CDR3 sequence (DNA): TGTGCCAGCAGCGTAGAGCCCTCTGGAAACACCATATATTTT.

This chain links TRBV7-9 with TRBJ1-5; D not certain. The CDR3 is made up of 14 amino acids. V was cut by 1 base and J by 5 bases, with 9 bases left in between. From germline, CDR1 is SEHNR and CDR2 FQNEAQ (reference sequence). The chain's CDR3 is CASSLGGGYQPQHF. Written as DNA, the CDR3 is TGTGCCAGCAGCTTAGGAGGCGGATATCAGCCCCAGCATTTT.

V is TRBV4-1 and J is TRBJ2-7; D gene uncertain. CDR1 and CDR2 from the germline V gene are MGHRA and YSYEKL. V gave up 0 bases and J gave up 0 bases, with 12 bases separating them. The CDR3 loop spans 16 amino acids. Written as DNA, the CDR3 is TGCGCCAGCAGCCAAGATACTCCCGGGTTCTCCTACGAGCAGTACTTC. Translated, it gives CASSQDTPGFSYEQYF.